This note documents a single T cell receptor (beta chain) sequence. This sample was included in a study of blood T cell repertoires in COVID-19. Study summary: Material from acute and convalescent COVID-19 was sourced from the United States, Italy and Spain.

The V gene end was trimmed by 5 bases and the J gene end by 3 bases; junction bases not matched to a gene: 6. CDR3 length: 14 residues. Germline V gene sequence: CDR1 SEHNR, CDR2 FQNEAQ (reference sequence). Study processing details: Amplifying reference gene primers gave estimates of nucleated cell counts. Using immunoSEQ multiplex PCR, the repertoire was profiled, and TCRdb retains in-frame clones only, with some absent. The V and J calls and the clone size are those of that table, but D and trimming were determined from the DNA. The sample has about 410,000 clones, approximately 90% seen once. The Seattle site enrolled patients during active infection and followed them longitudinally.

Sample: peripheral blood. This receptor was identified in a woman aged 40 to 49 with COVID-19, enrolled during active disease. This chain joins TRBV7-9 and TRBJ1-1; 7 bases are a match to TRBD1. Written as DNA, the CDR3 is TGTGCCAGCAGCCAACGACAGGGATACACTGAAGCTTTCTTT. Residues: CASSQRQGYTEAFF.